Sequencing of this T cell receptor beta chain was carried out in a study of neurological immune-mediated disorders. TCRdb passed the 5' RACE reads through MiXCR, listing each CDR3 protein once. The table lists about 70,000 distinct CDR3 sequences, 4.5% to 5.5% of them singletons. About this clonotype itself: What it recognizes is unknown.

Study outcomes and limitations: One related-CDR3 cluster, which may be a signature, held the repertoires of 18 of 34 multiple sclerosis patients after phylogenetic grouping. Because no CDR3 amino acid sequences were shared across subjects by expanded clones, private repertoires were suggested in all groups.

The source is a woman between 70 and 85 years old with multiple sclerosis. Material: PBMCs.

Here the CDR3 reads CASSALVVRFDTQYF. The CDR3 DNA reads TGCGCCAGCAGCGCCCTGGTGGTTAGATTTGATACGCAGTATTTT. The J gene is TRBJ2-3, the V gene TRBV5-1; D remains ambiguous. Trimming pared 4 bases from V and 6 bases from J, leaving 18 bases between. Germline assignment: CDR1 SGHRS and CDR2 YFSETQ. The CDR3 is 15 amino acids.